The T cell receptor beta chain under discussion was sequenced for a study of cytomegalovirus exposure and HLA in healthy donors. V gave up 5 bases and J gave up 6 bases, with 15 bases separating them. The CDR3 length is 14 residues. Per the germline V gene, CDR1 is SGHRS and CDR2 is YFSETQ. This clone showed up just a few times. What it binds is unknown. Broader study findings: A missense DCLRE1C variant was associated with V- and J-gene trimming of TCR beta chains in a later analysis, and an independent cohort replicated the association.

The PCR contained 60 Vbeta and 13 Jbeta primers. The table came from immunoSEQ multiplex PCR; TCRdb's copy has only in-frame clones and leaves some out. The table has roughly 100,000 clones, 12% to 15% seen once; the top ten hold 0.8% to 0.95%. The rearrangement links TRBV5-1 to TRBJ1-5; D possibly corresponds to TRBD1 (6 bases). Sequenced sample: PBMCs. This TCR came from a female donor in good health and CMV-seronegative. For the CDR3, the DNA is TGCGCCAGCAGAAGGGACAAGTCGCTTCAGCCCCAGCATTTT. It is translated as CASRRDKSLQPQHF.